One and the same sample provided the 27 T cell receptor beta chains below, sequenced in a study of beta chain features in type 1 diabetes. Of the isolated RNA, all was reverse transcribed, and so the sequenced material was expressed TCRB transcripts. Here immunoSEQ multiplex PCR was the method, and the copy in TCRdb shows in-frame clones only, minus some. The sample has 150,000 to 200,000 clones, roughly 59% seen once; the top ten hold 0.08% to 0.09%. The study, taken as a whole, reports: Shortening of TCRB CDR3s, moderate but significant, appeared in all four CD4+ subsets of Type 1 diabetes patients.

Which antigens these TCRs recognize remains unknown. The sample comprised naive CD4+ T cells from blood. Receptor source: a man younger than 45 with type 1 diabetes.

This chain joins TRBV10-3 and TRBJ2-7, with D perhaps assigned TRBD1 or TRBD2 (6 bases each). Per the germline V gene, CDR1 is ENHRY and CDR2 is SYGVKD. The germline V and J ends were trimmed by 11 bases and 2 bases, with 19 bases remaining between them. The CDR3 has 14 residues. The CDR3 nucleotides read TGTGCCCCGACACCGGGGGCGTGGACCTACGAGCAGTACTTC. Translation: CAPTPGAWTYEQYF.

CDR3 sequence reads: CAWSRQGTDTQYF. The CDR3 DNA is TGTGCCTGGAGTCGCCAGGGCACAGATACGCAGTATTTT. The chain joins TRBV30 to TRBJ2-3; D ambiguous. The V end was cut by 2 bases, the J end by 1 base, with 7 bases between. The CDR3 extends over 13 amino acids. Germline loops: CDR1 GTSNPN, CDR2 SVGIG (reference sequence).

The chain carries TRBV2 and TRBJ2-5; D remains unclear. The germline V and J ends were trimmed by 5 bases and 5 bases, with 12 bases remaining between them. There are 13 residues in the CDR3. CDR1 is SNHLY and CDR2 is FYNNEI in the germline V gene. CDR3 nucleotide sequence: TGTGCCAGCAGTCTCCAGGTCCCCGAGACCCAGTACTTC. This encodes CASSLQVPETQYF.

This clone was counted a few times. V is TRBV29-1 and J is TRBJ2-2; the match to TRBD1 covers 9 bases. CDR3 length equals 15 residues. Germline CDR1 and CDR2: SQVTM and ANQGSEA. The trim removed 7 bases at V and 5 bases at J, leaving 11 bases unmatched. CDR3 sequence (DNA): TGCAGCGCTCAACGGGACAGGGCGACAACCGGGGAGCTGTTTTTT. Its protein is CSAQRDRATTGELFF.

This clone has a handful of counts. This sequence joins TRBV7-2 and TRBJ2-7, with D unclear. CDR1 and CDR2 from the germline V gene are SGHTA and FQGNSA. CDR3 size: 12 residues. V lost 1 base, J lost 3 bases, and 4 bases lay in between. The DNA for the CDR3 is TGTGCCAGCAGCTTAGTACTCTACGAGCAGTACTTC. Residues: CASSLVLYEQYF. Full variable domain (outside the CDR3, taken from reference TRBV7-2 and TRBJ2-7): GAGVSQSPSNKVTEKGKDVELRCDPISGHTALYWYRQSLGQGLEFLIYFQGNSAPDKSGLPSDRFSAERTGGSVSTLTIQRTQQEDSAVYLCASSLVLYEQYFGPGTRLTVT.

The J gene is TRBJ2-1, the V gene TRBV30, with 8 positions matching TRBD1. CDR3 length: 14 residues. Trimming cost V 0 bases and J 7 bases; bases outside gene matches: 5. Germline values: CDR1 GTSNPN, CDR2 SVGIG (reference sequence). CDR3 DNA: TGTGCCTGGAGTGTACTCAGGGGGCAGAATGAGCAGTTCTTC. Translating gives CAWSVLRGQNEQFF.

The chain recombines TRBV29-1 with TRBJ2-7; 10 bases match TRBD1. The CDR3 runs 13 residues. CDR1 is SQVTM and CDR2 is ANQGSEA in the germline V gene. Unmatched junction bases numbered 5, after V lost 3 bases and J lost 6 bases. DNA for the CDR3: TGCAGCGTTGAGAGGGACAGGGGTCCCGAGCAGTACTTC. It translates to CSVERDRGPEQYF.

The chain combines TRBV7-2 with TRBJ2-5; TRBD1 aligns across 11 bases. Germline CDR1 SGHTA, CDR2 FQGNSA. The CDR3 runs to 14 residues. With 5 bases clipped from V and 4 bases from J, the junction kept 3 bases outside the gene matches. The CDR3 here is CASSPDRGPETQYF. In DNA, the CDR3 is TGTGCCAGCAGCCCGGACAGGGGGCCAGAGACCCAGTACTTC.

This chain uses TRBV10-3 with TRBJ2-5; TRBD2 matches at 12 bases. The CDR3 sequence is 15 residues long. The V gene end was trimmed by 6 bases and the J gene end by 1 base; junction bases not matched to a gene: 3. Germline V gene lookup returns CDR1 ENHRY and CDR2 SYGVKD. CDR3 DNA sequence: TGTGCCATCAGATCGGGACTAGCGGGCCAAGAGACCCAGTACTTC. It is translated as CAIRSGLAGQETQYF.

The chain recombines TRBV9 with TRBJ1-3; D uncertain. This CDR3 region has 14 residues. Deletions cut 3 bases from V and 0 bases from J, with 7 bases between. CDR1 and CDR2 from the germline V gene are SGDLS and YYNGEE. The CDR3 nucleotides read TGTGCCAGCAGCGCTCTAGACTCTGGAAACACCATATATTTT. This gives the protein CASSALDSGNTIYF.

The CDR3 region has the DNA TGCAGTGCTAGAGTTCCCCCTGGGGCTTTCTTT. This sequence encodes CSARVPPGAFF. The V and J genes are TRBV20-1 and TRBJ1-1; D gene unclear. CDR1 is DFQATT, CDR2 SNEGSKA, per germline (reference sequence). Trimming took 1 base from V and 11 from J, leaving 11 bases between them. The CDR3 contains 11 residues.

This sequence joins TRBV10-3 and TRBJ2-7; no reliable D call. The ends were cut back, 4 bases at V and 5 bases at J, with 9 bases in the middle. This CDR3 is 12 amino acids long. The germline gives CDR1 ENHRY, CDR2 SYGVKD. The CDR3 protein is CAISGRQDEQYF. The CDR3 DNA reads TGTGCCATCAGTGGCCGACAAGACGAGCAGTACTTC.

This clone has more than one count but fewer than ten. The rearrangement joins TRBV4-3 to TRBJ1-1; TRBD1 is a possible D gene (6 bases). Looked up from germline, CDR1 is LGHNA and CDR2 is YSLEER. Trimming took off 1 base at V and 6 bases at J, with 12 bases between the two ends. The CDR3 has 14 amino acids. This chain's CDR3 is CASSQGGSGAEAFF. The CDR3 nucleotides are TGCGCCAGCAGCCAAGGCGGGTCAGGGGCTGAAGCTTTCTTT.

This clone was seen once. The gene calls are TRBV28 and TRBJ2-5; no clear D. Trimming stripped 3 bases from V and 1 base from J, with 9 bases between. Germline CDR1 reads MDHEN; CDR2 reads SYDVKM. This CDR3 is 14 amino acids long. CDR3 residues: CASSLGTFQETQYF. CDR3 nucleotides: TGTGCCAGCAGTTTGGGCACCTTCCAAGAGACCCAGTACTTC.

The chain uses TRBV9 and TRBJ2-3; D not resolved. V was shortened by 2 bases and J by 2 bases, with 6 bases between the two germline ends. The germline gives CDR1 SGDLS, CDR2 YYNGEE. There are 13 residues in the CDR3. The DNA of the CDR3 is TGTGCCAGCAGCGTGGCGGTCACAGATACGCAGTATTTT. It codes for CASSVAVTDTQYF.

The J gene is TRBJ1-5, the V gene TRBV2; D gene ambiguous. CDR1 is SNHLY and CDR2 is FYNNEI in the germline V gene. The V gene lost 6 bases and the J gene lost 3 bases, with 9 bases spanning the gap. This CDR3 is built from 13 residues. CDR3 in amino acids: CASRREFNQPQHF. Here the CDR3 DNA reads TGTGCCAGCAGGAGGGAGTTCAATCAGCCCCAGCATTTT.

The gene calls are TRBV20-1 and TRBJ1-1; possible D gene TRBD1, 6 bases. CDR1 and CDR2 from the germline V gene are DFQATT and SNEGSKA (reference sequence). The ends were cut back, 5 bases at V and 4 bases at J, with 8 bases in the middle. This CDR3 is 11 amino acids long. The CDR3 loop is CSADRFTEAFF. The CDR3 bases are TGCAGTGCTGACAGGTTCACTGAAGCTTTCTTT.

Regarding this clone: The germline gene is not matched at one end of the junction; a read error may be the cause. The chain combines TRBV7-7 with TRBJ2-3, with D hard to call. Germline V lookup: CDR1 SSHAT, CDR2 FNYEAQ (reference sequence). The CDR3 length is 13 residues. The CDR3 DNA reads TGTGCTAGCAGCTTAGGAAGCACAGATACGCAGTATTTT. Translation: CASSLGSTDTQYF. Variable domain in full (rest from reference TRBV7-7 and TRBJ2-3): GAGVSQSPRYKVTKRGQDVTLRCDPISSHATLYWYQQALGQGPEFLTYFNYEAQPDKSGLPSDRFSAERPEGSISTLTIQRTEQRDSAMYRCASSLGSTDTQYFGPGTRLTVL.

The chain uses TRBV6-5 and TRBJ2-3; D remains ambiguous. This CDR3 has 14 residues. The germline gives CDR1 MNHEY, CDR2 SVGAGI. The germline V and J ends were trimmed by 0 bases and 0 bases, with 4 bases remaining between them. This CDR3 is CASSYSGSTDTQYF. The CDR3 DNA is TGTGCCAGCAGTTACTCCGGGAGCACAGATACGCAGTATTTT.

CDR3 sequence reads: CSVEQGGLASEQYF. The CDR3 DNA sequence: TGCAGCGTTGAACAGGGAGGCCTGGCGTCTGAGCAGTACTTC. V usage is TRBV29-1 and J usage is TRBJ2-7, with a possible D match to TRBD2 (6 bases). Looked up from germline, CDR1 is SQVTM and CDR2 is ANQGSEA. This CDR3 is 14 amino acids long. Deletions cut 2 bases from V and 7 bases from J, with 18 bases between.

This chain links TRBV18 with TRBJ2-7; TRBD1 agrees at 9 bases. Per germline, CDR1 KGHSH and CDR2 LQKENI. The CDR3 is made up of 14 amino acids. The ends lost 6 bases at V and 6 bases at J; junction bases unmatched: 9. The CDR3 bases are TGTGCCAGCTCCCAGACAGGGGGGCCTCGCGAGCAGTACTTC. As protein: CASSQTGGPREQYF.

The CDR3 region has the DNA TGTGCCAGCAGTGGACAGGGGGCCAAAAACATTCAGTACTTC. Protein product: CASSGQGAKNIQYF. The genes are TRBV7-2 and TRBJ2-4; 9 bases line up with TRBD1. Looked up from germline, CDR1 is SGHTA and CDR2 is FQGNSA. V lost 6 bases and J lost 1; bases outside the gene matches: 1. The CDR3 is 14 amino acids.

This clone was seen more than once but under ten times. The chain couples TRBV9 to TRBJ2-7; D tentatively fits TRBD1 or TRBD2 (6 bases each). This CDR3 has 17 residues. CDR1 and CDR2 from the germline V gene are SGDLS and YYNGEE. Trimming removed 0 bases from V and 0 bases from J, with 16 bases in between. The DNA for the CDR3 is TGTGCCAGCAGCGTAGGTTCGGGGGCCCACTTCTCCTACGAGCAGTACTTC. This codes for CASSVGSGAHFSYEQYF.

This clone was seen a handful of times. The chain recombines TRBV29-1 with TRBJ2-3, with a possible D match to TRBD1 (5 bases). V was cut by 1 base and J by 1 base, with 9 bases left in between. Germline lookup yields CDR1 SQVTM and CDR2 ANQGSEA. The CDR3 is 14 amino acids. CDR3 loop: CSVEGPRGTDTQYF. The CDR3 nucleotides are TGCAGCGTTGAAGGTCCCAGGGGCACAGATACGCAGTATTTT.

This clone has only a few counts. The chain is built from TRBV7-9 and TRBJ2-7; TRBD1 matches 8 bases. Per the germline V gene, CDR1 is SEHNR and CDR2 is FQNEAQ (reference sequence). CDR3 length: 15 residues. Trimming cost V 5 bases and J 3 bases; bases outside gene matches: 9. The CDR3 sequence: CASSQHRDRHYEQYF. The CDR3 coding sequence is TGTGCCAGCAGCCAACACCGGGACAGGCACTACGAGCAGTACTTC. Variable domain in full (rest from reference TRBV7-9 and TRBJ2-7): DTGVSQNPRHKITKRGQNVTFRCDPISEHNRLYWYRQTLGQGPEFLTYFQNEAQLEKSRLLSDRFSAERPKGSFSTLEIQRTEQGDSAMYLCASSQHRDRHYEQYFGPGTRLTVT.

The chain couples TRBV11-2 to TRBJ2-2; no clear D gene. V was shortened by 1 base and J by 9 bases, with 6 bases between the two germline ends. In germline, CDR1 is SGHAT, CDR2 FQNNGV. The CDR3 spans 12 residues. CDR3 nucleotides: TGTGCCAGCAGCTTAGCTACCAGGGAGCTGTTTTTT. Its translation is CASSLATRELFF. The full variable domain, in which reference TRBV11-2 and TRBJ2-2 provide the parts outside the CDR3, is EAGVAQSPRYKIIEKRQSVAFWCNPISGHATLYWYQQILGQGPKLLIQFQNNGVVDDSQLPKDRFSAERLKGVDSTLKIQPAKLEDSAVYLCASSLATRELFFGEGSRLTVL.

This clone was detected a few times. This rearrangement joins TRBV27 to TRBJ1-4; no clear D gene. V dropped 4 bases and J dropped 13 bases, with 22 bases sitting between them. CDR1 MNHEY and CDR2 SMNVEV come from the germline V gene (reference sequence). The CDR3 loop spans 15 amino acids. The DNA of the CDR3 is TGTGCCAGCAGTTCCTTTATTCGTAGTGAGCCCAGACTGTTTTTT. It codes for CASSSFIRSEPRLFF.